The 24 T cell receptor beta chains below all came from one sample that was sequenced in a study of molecular identifiers for immune sequencing clone quantification. TCRdb re-analysed the PCR reads in MiXCR, keeping a single row per CDR3 protein. The data contain about half a million distinct CDR3 sequences, around a fifth of them singletons. Sequences were obtained from naive CD8+ T cells from blood, with Jurkat cell RNA spiked in. Subset denoted: FACS-sorted CD8+CD4-CCR7+CD45RA+ naive T cells. These receptors all stem from a human donor in good health. Some libraries in this study had Jurkat cell RNA spiked in.

This clonotype was picked up many times. V and J are TRBV2 and TRBJ1-2, with TRBD1 as a possible D gene (6 bases). This CDR3 spans 14 amino acids. Per the germline V gene, CDR1 is SNHLY and CDR2 is FYNNEI. Trimming pared 4 bases from V and 4 bases from J, leaving 13 bases between. For the CDR3, the DNA is TGTGCCAGCAGTGGTCCAGACAGGACCTATGGCTACACCTTC. Amino acid sequence: CASSGPDRTYGYTF.

At least ten counts were recorded for this clonotype. The V gene is TRBV7-8, the J gene TRBJ2-4; possible D gene TRBD1, 6 bases. The CDR3 is 17 residues long. Trimming stripped 3 bases from V and 0 bases from J, with 15 bases between. The germline gives CDR1 SGHVS, CDR2 FQNEAQ. The CDR3 loop is CASSFIGQSSAKNIQYF. The DNA of the CDR3 is TGTGCCAGCAGCTTTATAGGACAGAGCTCAGCCAAAAACATTCAGTACTTC.

The CDR3 protein is CAISVSEVGTEAFF. In nucleotides, the CDR3 is TGTGCCATCAGTGTGTCTGAGGTGGGGACTGAAGCTTTCTTT. The chain carries TRBV10-3 and TRBJ1-1; D remains unclear. V dropped 4 bases and J dropped 5 bases, with 14 bases sitting between them. There are 14 residues in the CDR3. CDR1 and CDR2 (germline): ENHRY, SYGVKD.

The chain employs TRBV4-1 and TRBJ2-2; 8 nucleotides match TRBD2. Unmatched junction bases numbered 9, after V lost 3 bases and J lost 3 bases. CDR1 MGHRA and CDR2 YSYEKL come from the germline V gene. CDR3 length: 17 residues. Here the CDR3 DNA reads TGCGCCAGCAGCCAGTTAGCGGGGCTCGGATACACCGGGGAGCTGTTTTTT. As protein: CASSQLAGLGYTGELFF.

As regards this clonotype: Just one base apart from a much larger clone, this may be a read error. J is TRBJ1-5 and V is TRBV5-1; no clear D gene. The V gene's germline CDR1 is SGHRS and CDR2 YFSETQ. CDR3 length: 16 residues. CDR3 in DNA: TGCGCCGGCAGCCCGGACGCAGCGAGGGGCAATCAGCCCCAGCATTTT. As protein: CAGSPDAARGNQPQHF.

Turning to this clonotype: One end of the junction is discordant with germline, which a read error may explain. The rearrangement links TRBV20-1 to TRBJ2-1, with TRBD2 identical over 8 bases. Per germline, CDR1 DFQATT and CDR2 SNEGSKA (reference sequence). The CDR3 extends over 15 amino acids. DNA for the CDR3: TGCAGTGCCATACCACTAGCGGCTTTCTACAATGGGCAGTTCTTC. It yields the protein CSAIPLAAFYNGQFF.

This clonotype was detected ten times or more. DNA of the CDR3: TGTGCCAGCAGTCCCGGCAAAGCTAGCACAGATACGCAGTATTTT. It yields the protein CASSPGKASTDTQYF. The chain combines TRBV12-3 or TRBV12-4 with TRBJ2-3, with no clear D. V was pared by 5 bases and J by 0 bases, with 12 bases between. The CDR3 is 15 amino acids.

This clonotype was found many times. This chain uses TRBV10-3 with TRBJ2-7; perhaps TRBD2 as D (6 bases). The V gene lost 0 bases and the J gene lost 6 bases, with 6 bases spanning the gap. The CDR3 extends over 12 amino acids. Germline lookup yields CDR1 ENHRY and CDR2 SYGVKD. As DNA, the CDR3 is TGTGCCATCAGTGAGTCGGGGGGCGAGCAGTACTTC. Translation gives CAISESGGEQYF.

This clonotype was seen repeatedly, ten times or more. The J gene is TRBJ2-3, the V gene TRBV3-1; perhaps TRBD2 as D (7 bases). Per the germline V gene, CDR1 is LGHDT and CDR2 is YNNKEL (reference sequence). V lost 1 base to trimming and J lost 2 bases, with 13 bases between them. The CDR3 spans 16 residues. The chain's CDR3 is CASSQGVGGPTDTQYF. The CDR3, as DNA: TGTGCCAGCAGCCAAGGAGTCGGGGGGCCCACAGATACGCAGTATTTT.

A remark on this clonotype: Relative to the germline gene, one junction end is altered; a read error may explain this. The chain carries TRBV20-1 and TRBJ1-1; perhaps TRBD1 as D (5 bases). This CDR3 is 16 amino acids long. Germline CDR1 is DFQATT and CDR2 is SNEGSKA (reference sequence). The CDR3 sequence is CSARDARDDLSTKAFF. The DNA of the CDR3 is TGCAGTGCTAGAGATGCGAGGGACGATCTGAGCACTAAAGCTTTCTTT.

This clonotype was seen a few times. The gene calls are TRBV27 and TRBJ1-1, with D possibly being TRBD1 (5 bases). Between the trimmed V and J ends, which lost 0 bases and 4 bases, there was a span of 12 bases. Germline V lookup: CDR1 MNHEY, CDR2 SMNVEV (reference sequence). This CDR3 is 15 amino acids long. Here the CDR3 reads CASSLSAGPGTEAFF. CDR3 bases: TGTGCCAGCAGTTTATCTGCGGGACCGGGCACTGAAGCTTTCTTT.

This clonotype was counted many times. The J gene is TRBJ2-2, the V gene TRBV30; D gene unclear. The CDR3 contains 13 residues. Germline V gene sequence: CDR1 GTSNPN, CDR2 SVGIG (reference sequence). The V and J ends lost 4 bases and 5 bases respectively, with 11 bases between them. Written as DNA, the CDR3 is TGTGCCTGGACTCCTACCGGGACCGGGGAGCTGTTTTTT. Its protein product is CAWTPTGTGELFF.

This clonotype was detected ten times or more. This chain joins TRBV27 and TRBJ2-7, with 7 nucleotides matching TRBD2. V gave up 8 bases and J gave up 6 bases; unmatched junction bases: 16. The germline gives CDR1 MNHEY, CDR2 SMNVEV (reference sequence). The CDR3 is 15 residues long. CDR3 bases: TGTGCCAGCGGGCCTGGGAGGGACCCCTTGGTCGAGCAGTACTTC. Translation: CASGPGRDPLVEQYF.

This sequence joins TRBV24-1 and TRBJ1-1, with TRBD1 identical over 9 bases. The V gene's germline CDR1 is KGHDR and CDR2 SFDVKD. This CDR3 has 13 amino acids. V shed 7 bases, J shed 4 bases, and the junction held 3 bases outside the gene matches. The DNA of the CDR3 is TGTGCCACCAGGGGGACAGGGAGCACTGAAGCTTTCTTT. Protein sequence: CATRGTGSTEAFF.

This clonotype was observed at least ten times. This chain links TRBV28 with TRBJ2-7; D is perhaps TRBD1 or TRBD2 (6 bases each). V was pared by 2 bases and J by 3 bases, with 8 bases between. The CDR3 covers 13 residues. Germline V lookup: CDR1 MDHEN, CDR2 SYDVKM. CDR3 nucleotides: TGTGCCAGCAGTTTAAGGGGGGACTACGAGCAGTACTTC. Amino acids: CASSLRGDYEQYF.

The CDR3 DNA follows: TGTGCCTGGATCGGGGAGCCAAACTATGGCTACACCTTC. It encodes CAWIGEPNYGYTF. This chain links TRBV30 with TRBJ1-2; D is uncertain. The CDR3 sequence is 13 residues long. CDR1 and CDR2 from the germline V gene are GTSNPN and SVGIG (reference sequence). Deletions cut 4 bases from V and 2 bases from J, with 11 bases between.

This chain connects TRBV5-1 to TRBJ2-7, with unresolved D. CDR3 length: 17 residues. Trimming took 0 bases from V and 0 from J, leaving 16 bases between them. Germline CDR1 is SGHRS and CDR2 is YFSETQ. CDR3 in DNA: TGCGCCAGCAGCTTGGAACGGCGGACGGTGAGCTCCTACGAGCAGTACTTC. It translates to CASSLERRTVSSYEQYF.

A few counts support this clonotype. Mismatch with germline at one junction end may stem from a read error. The chain has TRBV13 and TRBJ1-1; D remains unclear. The CDR3 covers 13 residues. Germline V gene data show CDR1 as PRHDT and CDR2 as FYEKMQ (reference sequence). CDR3 amino acids: CAGSIPGNTEAFF. CDR3 in DNA: TGTGCCGGCAGCATCCCAGGGAACACTGAAGCTTTCTTT.

J is TRBJ2-3 and V is TRBV5-6; 11 bases map to TRBD2. The CDR3 runs to 14 residues. Germline loops: CDR1 SGHDT, CDR2 YYEEEE. Losses at the gene ends were 2 bases for V and 6 bases for J; bases not matched to a gene: 2. In DNA form, the CDR3 reads TGTGCCAGCAGCTTTAGCGGGAGGGGTGATACGCAGTATTTT. This encodes CASSFSGRGDTQYF.

The V call is TRBV12-3 or TRBV12-4, the J call TRBJ2-7, with D possibly being TRBD1 or TRBD2 (6 bases each). The V gene lost 4 bases and the J gene lost 4 bases, with 17 bases spanning the gap. The CDR3 contains 15 residues. DNA of the CDR3: TGTGCCAGCAGTTACGCGGGACAACCTAGTTACGAGCAGTACTTC. Translating it yields CASSYAGQPSYEQYF.

The gene calls are TRBV6-6 and TRBJ2-7; D uncertain. Germline lookup yields CDR1 MNHNY and CDR2 SVGAGI (reference sequence). This CDR3 region has 13 residues. V lost 0 bases and J 5 bases, leaving 8 bases between the germline ends. DNA of the CDR3: TGTGCCAGCAGTTACTCTCCAAGGCACGAGCAGTACTTC. Protein sequence: CASSYSPRHEQYF.

This clonotype was counted only a few times. The chain links TRBV28 to TRBJ2-7; D not resolved. The CDR3 is made up of 12 amino acids. With 6 bases removed from V and 5 bases from J, the gap between germline ends came to 11 bases. The V gene's germline CDR1 is MDHEN and CDR2 SYDVKM. The CDR3 sequence is CASSRLENEQYF. CDR3 in DNA: TGTGCCAGCAGCCGTCTTGAGAACGAGCAGTACTTC. Full variable domain (rest looked up from reference TRBV28 and TRBJ2-7): DVKVTQSSRYLVKRTGEKVFLECVQDMDHENMFWYRQDPGLGLRLIYFSYDVKMKEKGDIPEGYSVSREKKERFSLILESASTNQTSMYLCASSRLENEQYFGPGTRLTVT.

At least ten counts were recorded for this clonotype. The chain uses TRBV29-1 and TRBJ2-1; TRBD2 is a possible D gene (6 bases). The length of the CDR3 is 13 residues. The germline CDR1 and CDR2 sequences are SQVTM and ANQGSEA. Trimming removed 7 bases at V and 2 bases at J, with 12 bases between. The CDR3 bases are TGCAGCGCCCGACTAGACACCTACAATGAGCAGTTCTTC. This translates into CSARLDTYNEQFF.

The chain uses TRBV30 and TRBJ2-7, with 7 bases lining up with TRBD1. Germline CDR1 is GTSNPN and CDR2 is SVGIG (reference sequence). The CDR3 length is 13 residues. V trimming: 4 bases; J trimming: 2 bases; junction bases outside the gene matches: 5. The CDR3 DNA follows: TGTGCCTGGAAAGACAGGGCCCCCTACGAGCAGTACTTC. Translation gives CAWKDRAPYEQYF.